These T cell receptor beta chains were read from a single sample in a study of OX40 agonist ivuxolimab in advanced cancers. Assay: immunoSEQ multiplex PCR; the TCRdb copy retains only in-frame clones and omits some. The repertoire includes around 72,000 clones, 80% to 90% of them detected once, and roughly 8.2% sits in the top ten. The specimen was CD4+ or CD8+ T cells sorted from blood, collected in a trial of the OX40 agonist ivuxolimab. The receptors were sampled from an adult with an advanced solid tumor such as melanoma, head and neck, liver or kidney cancer. CDR3s include the opening cysteine and the closing phenylalanine or tryptophan. Each record gives: CDR3 DNA, CDR3 protein, D gene, V gene, J gene, clone size. A D gene is named only where the DNA matches it firmly. A row's size may be missing; if present it is once, few, many or a size class.

TGCGCCAGCAGACAGACCCCTCCGTCCTACGAGCAGTACTTC	CASRQTPPSYEQYF	.	TRBV5-1	TRBJ2-7	.
TGTGCCAGCAGTTTTTCTTGGGGCACAGATACGCAGTATTTT	CASSFSWGTDTQYF	.	TRBV6-1	TRBJ2-3	.
TGTGCCAGCGAAGCGACTGGGGGGTGGGGCACTGAAGCTTTCTTT	CASEATGGWGTEAFF	.	TRBV9	TRBJ1-1	once
TGCAGCGTCTATACAAACACCGGGGAGCTGTTTTTT	CSVYTNTGELFF	.	TRBV29-1	TRBJ2-2	once
TGTGCCAGCAGCTCGGGGGCAGATACGCAGTATTTT	CASSSGADTQYF	.	TRBV7-3	TRBJ2-3	.
TGTGCCAGCAGCGGTTGGACAGGGAACACTGAAGCTTTCTTT	CASSGWTGNTEAFF	TRBD1	TRBV7-2	TRBJ1-1	.
TGTGCCAGCAGCTTAGGAAGGATAGAGCAGTACTTC	CASSLGRIEQYF	.	TRBV7-2	TRBJ2-7	.
TGTGCCAGCAGTTACTCGACCACTGAAGCTTTCTTT	CASSYSTTEAFF	.	TRBV6-6	TRBJ1-1	.
TGTGCCAGCAGTCGGGACAAGGAGTATGGCTACACCTTC	CASSRDKEYGYTF	.	TRBV6-5	TRBJ1-2	.
TGTGCCAGCAGTGCAGGACTATATGGCTACACCTTC	CASSAGLYGYTF	.	TRBV2	TRBJ1-2	.
TGTGCCAGCACTCCGGGGGGGTATGAGCAGTTCTTC	CASTPGGYEQFF	TRBD2	TRBV2	TRBJ2-1	.
TGCGCCAGCAGAGTGGGACTACAAGAGACCCAGTACTTC	CASRVGLQETQYF	TRBD2	TRBV5-1	TRBJ2-5	few
TGTGCCAGCAGCCCTACGAGTAGGGATAGGGAATACACCTTC	CASSPTSRDREYTF	.	TRBV6-5	TRBJ1-2	.
TGTGCCAGCAGCGGCGGAGATTACCGGGGCGAGCAGTACTTC	CASSGGDYRGEQYF	.	TRBV9	TRBJ2-7	.
TGTGCCAGCAGCTCCATTAGCGGGGGGGGTGGCGATACGCAGTATTTT	CASSSISGGGGDTQYF	TRBD2	TRBV9	TRBJ2-3	.
TGTGCCAGCAGCCGAGCTAGGGACACTGAAGCTTTCTTT	CASSRARDTEAFF	.	TRBV7-3	TRBJ1-1	.
TGTGCCAGCAGTTACTCGTCAGGGGGGCGTGCAGATACGCAGTATTTT	CASSYSSGGRADTQYF	.	TRBV6-5	TRBJ2-3	.
TGCGCCAGCAGCTTGGACAGATTCACAGATACGCAGTATTTT	CASSLDRFTDTQYF	.	TRBV5-1	TRBJ2-3	.
TGTGCCAGCAGCTTAGAAGGTAACGTGAAAGCTTTCTTT	CASSLEGNVKAFF	.	TRBV7-8	TRBJ1-1	.
TGTGCCAGCAGCTTAGCTCTCCTCCACAATGAGCAGTTCTTC	CASSLALLHNEQFF	.	TRBV7-9	TRBJ2-1	.
TGTGCCGGAGGGGAAGACAGTTACACTGAAGCTTTCTTT	CAGGEDSYTEAFF	.	TRBV2	TRBJ1-1	.
TGTGCCAGCAGCGTAGATGGGCGGCGGCGGGAGACCCAGTACTTC	CASSVDGRRRETQYF	.	TRBV9	TRBJ2-5	.